This T cell receptor beta chain originates from a study of Tregs in tolerant kidney transplant recipients. Thawed PBMCs were FACS-sorted into unstimulated CD4+CD25+CD127- regulatory T cells, CD4+CD25- non-regulatory cells, CD4 and CD8 cells. Broader study findings: Changing PCR primers prevented nucleotide comparison between some patients' samples. Biological reproducibility was not directly addressed in this study.

Only in-frame clones appear in the TCRdb table, and some are missing; sequencing was by immunoSEQ multiplex PCR. Of about 69,000 clones detected, roughly 91% appear once; the ten largest clones hold approximately 0.4%. For this clone: The target antigen is unknown.

The sequences come from CD4+ T cells from blood, collected before the transplant. This TCR derives from a human donor who received a combined kidney and bone marrow transplant.

The CDR3 protein is CASSEGLGGTQYF. CDR3 nucleotide sequence: TGTGCCAGCAGCGAAGGGCTAGGGGGGACCCAGTACTTC. The chain combines TRBV14 with TRBJ2-5; D may be TRBD1 (6 bases). V was clipped by 5 bases and J by 7 bases, with 14 bases between them. The CDR3 is made up of 13 amino acids. Germline CDR1 reads SGHDN; CDR2 reads FVKESK.